This entry concerns a single T cell receptor (beta chain). Its target is unknown. CDR1 and CDR2 from the germline V gene are MNHNS and SASEGT. CDR3 length: 14 residues. The V end was cut by 8 bases, the J end by 4 bases, with 15 bases between. Clones were read by immunoSEQ multiplex PCR, and TCRdb kept only the in-frame ones, dropping some. Among 35,000 to 50,000 clones listed, just under 95% were seen once. The record originates from a study of graft-versus-host responses after intestinal transplantation. Whole-study context: Each recipient received a multivisceral, liver-intestinal, or isolated intestinal graft. Points from the study as a whole: Graft-donor T cell macrochimerism coincided with high graft-versus-host to host-versus-graft clonal ratios in allografts.

The material was PBMCs, obtained around 48 weeks after intestinal transplant. The rearrangement uses TRBV6-1 and TRBJ1-5; maybe TRBD1 (5 bases). This TCR was sampled from a human patient who received an intestinal transplant, so some T cells may come from the graft donor. CDR3 DNA: TGTGCCAGCGCAGCTGGGGGAGGGAATCAGCCCCAGCATTTT. Its translation is CASAAGGGNQPQHF.